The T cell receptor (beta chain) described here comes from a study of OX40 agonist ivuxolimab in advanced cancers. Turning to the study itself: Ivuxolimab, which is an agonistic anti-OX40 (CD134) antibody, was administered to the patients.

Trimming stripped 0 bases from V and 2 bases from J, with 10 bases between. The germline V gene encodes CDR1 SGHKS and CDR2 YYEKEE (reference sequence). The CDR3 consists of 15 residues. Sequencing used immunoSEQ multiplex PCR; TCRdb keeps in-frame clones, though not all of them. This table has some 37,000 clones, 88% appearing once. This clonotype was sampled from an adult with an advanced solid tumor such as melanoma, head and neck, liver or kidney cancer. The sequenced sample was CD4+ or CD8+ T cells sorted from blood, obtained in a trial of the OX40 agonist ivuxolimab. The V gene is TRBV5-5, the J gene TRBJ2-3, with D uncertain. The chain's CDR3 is CASSLEVGATDTQYF. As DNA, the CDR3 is TGTGCCAGCAGCTTGGAGGTCGGAGCCACAGATACGCAGTATTTT.